The rows below give T cell receptor beta chains drawn from one sample of a study of OX40 agonist ivuxolimab in advanced cancers. The data were produced by immunoSEQ multiplex PCR, yet TCRdb's version contains in-frame clones alone and is incomplete. This sample has roughly 50,000 clones, with approximately 85% found just once. The sequenced sample was CD4+ or CD8+ T cells sorted from blood, obtained in a trial of the OX40 agonist ivuxolimab. The receptors shown here come from an adult with an advanced solid tumor such as melanoma, head and neck, liver or kidney cancer. Each CDR3 is given with its conserved first and last residue. The order of the fields is D gene, V gene, clone size, J gene, CDR3 protein, CDR3 DNA. D genes are given only for firm matches. Expanded clones get a size class; other rows say once, few or many, or leave the size out.

TRBD1,TRBV11-1,few,TRBJ2-3,CASSPDRALDTQYF,TGTGCCAGCAGCCCGGACAGGGCTCTAGATACGCAGTATTTT
.,TRBV19,once,TRBJ2-3,CASSIDRQATDTQYF,TGTGCCAGTAGTATAGACCGACAGGCCACAGATACGCAGTATTTT
.,TRBV19,.,TRBJ2-2,CASSIELGSTFNTGELFF,TGTGCCAGTAGTATAGAGTTGGGGTCTACCTTTAACACCGGGGAGCTGTTTTTT
.,TRBV7-8,few,TRBJ2-5,CASSPGLQETQYF,TGTGCCAGCAGCCCTGGACTGCAAGAGACCCAGTACTTC
TRBD2,TRBV5-1,.,TRBJ2-1,CASSSIPGLGNEQFF,TGCGCCAGCAGCTCTATACCGGGACTAGGGAATGAGCAGTTCTTC
TRBD1,TRBV29-1,.,TRBJ2-7,CSGRDRGEQYF,TGCAGCGGCCGGGACAGGGGCGAGCAGTACTTC
.,TRBV6-1,.,TRBJ1-1,CASSEALGNTEAFF,TGTGCCAGCAGTGAAGCGCTGGGGAACACTGAAGCTTTCTTT
TRBD2,TRBV29-1,.,TRBJ2-7,CSAAAGLAGEGEQYF,TGCAGCGCTGCGGCAGGACTAGCGGGAGAGGGCGAGCAGTACTTC
.,TRBV9,.,TRBJ2-7,CASSPRADYEQYF,TGTGCCAGCAGCCCAAGAGCGGACTACGAGCAGTACTTC
.,TRBV5-4,.,TRBJ1-5,CASSLDSGGNQPQHF,TGTGCCAGCAGCTTGGACTCTGGTGGCAATCAGCCCCAGCATTTT
.,TRBV18,.,TRBJ2-6,CASSPPHSGANVLTF,TGTGCCAGCTCACCACCCCACTCTGGGGCCAACGTCCTGACTTTC
TRBD1,TRBV5-1,.,TRBJ2-2,CASSRDRVNTGELFF,TGCGCCAGCAGCCGCGACAGGGTGAACACCGGGGAGCTGTTTTTT
.,TRBV7-2,.,TRBJ1-3,CASSPPSWGARSGNTIYF,TGTGCCAGCAGCCCTCCCTCCTGGGGCGCGAGGTCTGGAAACACCATATATTTT
TRBD1,TRBV11-3,.,TRBJ2-7,CASSLEGTGGHEQYF,TGTGCCAGCAGCTTAGAGGGGACAGGGGGCCACGAGCAGTACTTC
TRBD2,TRBV29-1,.,TRBJ2-1,CSVGTSGHNEQFF,TGCAGCGTGGGGACTAGCGGCCACAATGAGCAGTTCTTC